This TCR beta chain was captured by sequencing in a study of T cell responses to AZD1222 COVID-19 vaccine. Study observations and caveats: Distributed over spike, vaccine-associated CD4 TCRs predominated at 160-218 and 743-854. Nearly half of spike-specific TCRs reportedly target unmutated variant regions.

As concerns this clone: What it binds is not known.

Trimming stripped 6 bases from V and 5 bases from J, with 19 bases between. This CDR3 comprises 15 residues. CDR1 SGHTA and CDR2 FQGNSA come from the germline V gene. Sequencing used immunoSEQ multiplex PCR; TCRdb keeps in-frame clones, though not all of them. The sample contains 82,000 or so clones, roughly 90% of which appear only once. This TCR derives from an adult in good health. This chain uses TRBV7-2 with TRBJ2-5; D is perhaps TRBD2 (7 bases). The sample in question was peripheral blood, obtained on day 0 of AZD1222 vaccination. In nucleotides, the CDR3 is TGTGCCAGCAGTCCCATGGGGGCGCGGGGGGAGACCCAGTACTTC. Translating gives CASSPMGARGETQYF.